This entry lists 16 T cell receptor beta chains sequenced from one sample in a study of blood T cell repertoires in COVID-19. TCRdb's table, derived via immunoSEQ multiplex PCR, lists solely in-frame clones and lacks some. The repertoire holds some 170,000 clones, with approximately 80% as singletons. The sequenced material came from peripheral blood. These receptors originate from a human donor in a cohort sampled during active COVID-19.

The gene calls are TRBV7-2 and TRBJ1-2, with 8 positions matching TRBD1. This CDR3 comprises 14 residues. V gave up 4 bases and J gave up 7 bases; unmatched junction bases: 8. Germline-derived CDR1 and CDR2 are SGHTA and FQGNSA. The CDR3 DNA reads as TGTGCCAGCAGCTCGGCAGGGGGCGCAGGTGGCTACACCTTC. This sequence encodes CASSSAGGAGGYTF.

This clone appeared many times. The chain links TRBV6-2 or TRBV6-3 to TRBJ2-7, with 7 bases lining up with TRBD1. The CDR3 consists of 15 residues. V shed 5 bases, J shed 6 bases, and the junction held 13 bases outside the gene matches. Germline V gene data show CDR1 as MNHEY and CDR2 as SVGEGT. Here the CDR3 DNA reads TGTGCCAGCAGTCGTCCCGGGACAGTCCTCTCCGAGCAGTACTTC. It translates to CASSRPGTVLSEQYF.

This chain connects TRBV10-3 to TRBJ1-1; D not certain. V was clipped by 6 bases and J by 3 bases, with 14 bases between them. CDR3 length: 14 amino acids. Germline assignment: CDR1 ENHRY and CDR2 SYGVKD. The CDR3 coding sequence is TGTGCCATCAGCGGGAGTGGTATGGACACTGAAGCTTTCTTT. Translated: CAISGSGMDTEAFF.

The chain employs TRBV6-5 and TRBJ1-6; a possible D gene is TRBD1 (6 bases). CDR1 is MNHEY and CDR2 is SVGAGI in the germline V gene. Trimming pared 6 bases from V and 9 bases from J, leaving 18 bases between. The length of the CDR3 is 15 residues. CDR3: CASRSQTGWSSPLHF. The CDR3 DNA reads TGTGCCAGCAGGAGCCAGACAGGTTGGAGTTCACCCCTCCACTTT.

This clone appeared once. The chain carries TRBV29-1 and TRBJ2-5, with D maybe TRBD1 (6 bases). The CDR3 runs to 13 residues. Germline V gene data show CDR1 as SQVTM and CDR2 as ANQGSEA. Trimming stripped 5 bases from V and 4 bases from J, with 14 bases between. The CDR3 DNA sequence: TGCAGCGTTACATCCGGGACATCAGAGACCCAGTACTTC. Translating gives CSVTSGTSETQYF. The whole variable domain, remainder taken from reference TRBV29-1 and TRBJ2-5, is SAVISQKPSRDICQRGTSLTIQCQVDSQVTMMFWYRQQPGQSLTLIATANQGSEATYESGFVIDKFPISRPNLTFSTLTVSNMSPEDSSIYLCSVTSGTSETQYFGPGTRLLVL.

The V call is TRBV5-5, the J call TRBJ1-5; 11 bases fit TRBD1. The germline V gene encodes CDR1 SGHKS and CDR2 YYEKEE (reference sequence). Losses at the gene ends were 0 bases for V and 5 bases for J; bases not matched to a gene: 4. CDR3 size: 16 residues. CDR3 in DNA: TGTGCCAGCAGCTTGGTTGGACAGGGGGCCTATCAGCCCCAGCATTTT. The encoded protein is CASSLVGQGAYQPQHF.

The chain combines TRBV9 with TRBJ2-7; 9 nucleotides align to TRBD1. The junction had 11 bases not matched to a gene; V was cut back by 4 bases and J by 6 bases. The CDR3 is 15 amino acids. Per germline, CDR1 SGDLS and CDR2 YYNGEE. The CDR3 DNA is TGTGCCAGCAGCAGTACCGGGACACAGGGGGCCGAGCAGTACTTC. This gives the protein CASSSTGTQGAEQYF.

The chain combines TRBV2 with TRBJ2-1; 8 bases align to TRBD1. This CDR3 has 16 amino acids. V lost 6 bases to trimming and J lost 9 bases; unmatched junction nucleotides: 16. Per the germline V gene, CDR1 is SNHLY and CDR2 is FYNNEI. CDR3: CASSPPSRQGAVEQFF. CDR3 nucleotides: TGTGCCAGCAGCCCCCCCTCCAGGCAGGGGGCGGTTGAGCAGTTCTTC. The entire variable domain, with the rest obtained from reference TRBV2 and TRBJ2-1, is as follows: EPEVTQTPSHQVTQMGQEVILRCVPISNHLYFYWYRQILGQKVEFLVSFYNNEISEKSEIFDDQFSVERPDGSNFTLKIRSTKLEDSAMYFCASSPPSRQGAVEQFFGPGTRLTVL.

Only one count was recorded for this clone. This rearrangement joins TRBV5-5 to TRBJ1-4; 8 bases map to TRBD1. This CDR3 is 16 amino acids long. Losses at the gene ends were 0 bases for V and 8 bases for J; bases not matched to a gene: 9. The germline V gene has CDR1 SGHKS and CDR2 YYEKEE (reference sequence). The CDR3 DNA sequence: TGTGCCAGCAGCTTGGCCGGGCAGGGGGCGAGCGAAAAACTGTTTTTT. It codes for CASSLAGQGASEKLFF.

There are many counts of this clone. The genes are TRBV5-6 and TRBJ2-3; 7 bases are shared with TRBD2. The CDR3 runs to 16 residues. In germline, CDR1 is SGHDT, CDR2 YYEEEE. The V segment lost 4 bases and the J segment 1 base; nucleotides outside the gene matches: 9. Written as DNA, the CDR3 is TGTGCCAGCAGCAGGGTGGCCCTAGCGGGCACAGATACGCAGTATTTT. It codes for CASSRVALAGTDTQYF.

This chain connects TRBV21-1 to TRBJ1-2; the table's D call TRBD1 went unverified against the DNA. TRBV21-1 corresponds to a pseudogene. This CDR3 contains 13 residues. DNA for the CDR3: TGTGCCAGCAGTAGGAAAGGGGGTCTTGGCTACACCTTC. This sequence encodes CASSRKGGLGYTF.

The chain links TRBV20-1 to TRBJ2-1; possibly TRBD2 for D (5 bases). Germline V gives CDR1 DFQATT, CDR2 SNEGSKA (reference sequence). The CDR3 is 14 amino acids. V dropped 3 bases and J dropped 8 bases, with 17 bases sitting between them. The CDR3 bases are TGCAGTGCTAGTCGGATTCCCGGGAACGATGAGCAGTTCTTC. The encoded protein is CSASRIPGNDEQFF.

There are many counts of this clone. V is TRBV3-1 (or the pseudogene TRBV3-2) and J is TRBJ1-6; 7 bases map to TRBD1. Germline CDR1 is LGHDT and CDR2 is YNNKEL (reference sequence). The trim removed 2 bases at V and 10 bases at J, leaving 5 bases unmatched. This CDR3 region has 14 residues. CDR3 sequence: CASSQRQGESPLHF. The CDR3 bases are TGTGCCAGCAGCCAAAGACAGGGAGAGTCACCCCTCCACTTT.

J is TRBJ2-3 and V is TRBV6-5, with TRBD2 matching 10 bases. Germline V CDR1 and CDR2: MNHEY, SVGAGI. The CDR3 consists of 13 residues. The V gene end was trimmed by 8 bases and the J gene end by 4 bases; junction bases not matched to a gene: 3. CDR3 bases: TGTGCCAGCCAAGCGGGGGGGGCAGATACGCAGTATTTT. Protein product: CASQAGGADTQYF.

The J gene is TRBJ1-2, the V gene TRBV7-2, with D maybe TRBD1 (5 bases). This CDR3 is built from 16 residues. The V gene's germline CDR1 is SGHTA and CDR2 FQGNSA. Trimming removed 5 bases from V and 4 bases from J, with 20 bases in between. The CDR3 DNA reads TGTGCCAGCAGCCAGGGAAGACAGCGATCAGGCTATGGCTACACCTTC. This encodes CASSQGRQRSGYGYTF. Full variable domain (missing parts from reference TRBV7-2 and TRBJ1-2): GAGVSQSPSNKVTEKGKDVELRCDPISGHTALYWYRQSLGQGLEFLIYFQGNSAPDKSGLPSDRFSAERTGGSVSTLTIQRTQQEDSAVYLCASSQGRQRSGYGYTFGSGTRLTVV.

The chain is built from TRBV5-5 and TRBJ2-5, with D tentatively TRBD1 (5 bases). V shed 4 bases and J shed 1 base, with 8 bases lying between them. The V gene's germline CDR1 is SGHKS and CDR2 YYEKEE (reference sequence). This CDR3 is 13 amino acids long. The CDR3 here is CASSVQGQETQYF. CDR3 nucleotide sequence: TGTGCCAGCAGCGTCCAGGGCCAAGAGACCCAGTACTTC.